The clone carrying this TCR beta chain has a handful of counts. Regarding time point: pre-sensitization, week 0. Treatment given: therapeutic diphenylcyclopropenone sensitization with weekly scalp DPC. Individual cDNA molecules had unique molecular identifiers attached to them by the library. TCRdb reprocessed the RACE reads via MiXCR and lists one record per CDR3 protein. The sample comprises tens of thousands of distinct CDR3 sequences, over 10% of which are singletons, and 4.5% to 6% rests with the top ten. The germline V gene has CDR1 DFQATT and CDR2 SNEGSKA (reference sequence). Trimming left V 3 bases short and J 6 bases short, with 9 bases between. The CDR3 is 11 amino acids. This specimen comes from a study of human T cells and chemical hapten exposure. Study as a whole: 2% DPC was applied to around 2 cm by around 2 cm of upper inner arm skin for sensitization.

This clonotype originated in a woman aged 25 to 39 with alopecia areata. Some clones in this sample may be carry-over from other donors' samples. The material was whole blood, obtained in connection with sensitization to the hapten diphenylcyclopropenone (DPC). The chain recombines TRBV20-1 with TRBJ2-7, with no clear D. CDR3 sequence: CSASGALEQYF. The CDR3 DNA reads TGCAGTGCTAGCGGCGCTCTCGAGCAGTACTTC.